A single sample is the source of the 22 T cell receptor beta chains below, sequenced in a study of blood T cell repertoires in COVID-19. Assay used: immunoSEQ multiplex PCR; TCRdb lists only in-frame clones, some missing. Altogether roughly 91,000 clones are present, less than 85% being singletons, with the ten largest covering over 6%. The sample comprised peripheral blood. The receptor source for this set is a man aged 65 to 79 with acute or convalescent COVID-19.

J is TRBJ1-2 and V is TRBV18; D may be TRBD1 (6 bases). Germline CDR1 KGHSH, CDR2 LQKENI. V was pared by 6 bases and J by 2 bases, with 10 bases between. This CDR3 has 13 amino acids. This CDR3 is CASSQQGNYGYTF. The CDR3 DNA sequence: TGTGCCAGCTCGCAACAGGGAAACTATGGCTACACCTTC.

The V call is TRBV28, the J call TRBJ2-7; D is uncertain. V dropped 4 bases and J dropped 3 bases, with 4 bases sitting between them. Germline-derived CDR1 and CDR2 are MDHEN and SYDVKM. This CDR3 contains 11 residues. CDR3: CASSSIYEQYF. The CDR3 nucleotides read TGTGCCAGCAGTTCAATCTACGAGCAGTACTTC.

This chain connects TRBV4-1 to TRBJ2-4, with 9 positions matching TRBD1. Germline trimming cut 4 bases from V and 6 bases from J; bases unmatched to any gene: 10. This CDR3 contains 16 residues. Germline values: CDR1 MGHRA, CDR2 YSYEKL. The CDR3 here is CASSLPGTGSPNIQYF. The CDR3 coding sequence is TGCGCCAGCAGCCTACCCGGGACAGGGTCCCCAAACATTCAGTACTTC.

The chain is built from TRBV28 and TRBJ2-7; 9 bases are a match to TRBD2. The J segment lost 4 bases and the V segment lost 3 bases, leaving 10 bases of the junction unmatched. CDR3 length: 16 residues. Germline loops: CDR1 MDHEN, CDR2 SYDVKM. Here the CDR3 DNA reads TGTGCCAGCAGTTTGTTCGGTAGCGGGAGTAGTTACGAGCAGTACTTC. Translated: CASSLFGSGSSYEQYF.

The J gene is TRBJ1-2, the V gene TRBV5-1; a weak D match, TRBD1 (5 bases). CDR3 length equals 14 residues. Looked up from germline, CDR1 is SGHRS and CDR2 is YFSETQ. V was pared by 4 bases and J by 4 bases, with 14 bases between. CDR3 loop: CASSPGDRAYGYTF. The CDR3 DNA reads TGCGCCAGCAGCCCGGGGGACCGAGCCTATGGCTACACCTTC.

V gene TRBV3-1 (or the pseudogene TRBV3-2) combines with J gene TRBJ1-4; a weak D match, TRBD1 (6 bases). CDR3 size: 16 residues. The germline gives CDR1 LGHDT, CDR2 YNNKEL (reference sequence). V was clipped by 4 bases and J by 5 bases, with 17 bases between them. The CDR3 DNA sequence: TGTGCCAGCAGCCCCTCATCGACAGGACTGAATGAAAAACTGTTTTTT. Protein product: CASSPSSTGLNEKLFF.

This clone was detected a few times. The chain carries TRBV27 and TRBJ2-3; D is unresolved. Germline CDR1 MNHEY, CDR2 SMNVEV (reference sequence). V lost 2 bases and J lost 0, with 6 bases in between. CDR3 size: 14 residues. CDR3 protein: CASSLLSSTDTQYF. CDR3 nucleotide sequence: TGTGCCAGCAGTTTACTTTCTAGCACAGATACGCAGTATTTT.

The gene calls are TRBV30 and TRBJ1-2; no reliable D call. V was clipped by 7 bases and J by 5 bases, with 8 bases between them. The CDR3 runs 10 residues. Per the germline V gene, CDR1 is GTSNPN and CDR2 is SVGIG (reference sequence). The CDR3 region has the DNA TGTGCCTCAGAGGGATATGGCTACACCTTC. Amino acids: CASEGYGYTF.

This clone was seen a few times. In nucleotides, the CDR3 is TGTGCCAGCAGCCCCCCGGGCTCCTACGAGCAGTACTTC. Its translation is CASSPPGSYEQYF. J is TRBJ2-7 and V is TRBV5-5; D is ambiguous. Germline V gene lookup returns CDR1 SGHKS and CDR2 YYEKEE (reference sequence). V was cut by 4 bases and J by 0 bases, with 8 bases left in between. The length of the CDR3 is 13 residues. The whole variable domain, filled in from reference TRBV5-5 and TRBJ2-7, reads DAGVTQSPTHLIKTRGQQVTLRCSPISGHKSVSWYQQVLGQGPQFIFQYYEKEERGRGNFPDRFSARQFPNYSSELNVNALLLGDSALYLCASSPPGSYEQYFGPGTRLTVT.

J is TRBJ1-1 and V is TRBV6-7; D uncertain. TRBV6-7 is placed among ORFs of uncertain function. The CDR3 covers 14 residues. Trimming took 3 bases from V and 5 from J, leaving 13 bases between them. The CDR3 DNA is TGTGCCAGCAGTTATAATTCAGACTTTACTGAAGCTTTCTTT. Protein product: CASSYNSDFTEAFF.

The chain uses TRBV28 and TRBJ1-1, with a possible D match to TRBD1 (5 bases). The CDR3 covers 13 residues. CDR1 and CDR2 (germline): MDHEN, SYDVKM. V was clipped by 5 bases and J by 6 bases, with 13 bases between them. The CDR3 loop reads CASSTTGLSEAFF. The CDR3 DNA sequence: TGTGCCAGCAGTACAACAGGTTTGTCTGAAGCTTTCTTT.

The chain combines TRBV7-3 with TRBJ2-5, with D perhaps TRBD1 (5 bases). CDR1 SGHTA and CDR2 FQGTGA come from the germline V gene. V lost 5 bases and J lost 10, with 17 bases in between. The CDR3 covers 13 residues. The CDR3 sequence is CASSTNRAGIQYF. CDR3 DNA: TGTGCCAGCAGCACAAACCGGGCAGGGATCCAGTACTTC.

The chain uses TRBV2 and TRBJ1-4, with D possibly TRBD1 on 6 matching bases. The V gene lost 6 bases and the J gene lost 4 bases, with 12 bases spanning the gap. Germline V gives CDR1 SNHLY, CDR2 FYNNEI. CDR3 length: 14 residues. DNA for the CDR3: TGTGCCAGCAGAGATGACAGGCTTAATGAAAAACTGTTTTTT. The encoded protein is CASRDDRLNEKLFF.

The J gene is TRBJ1-1, the V gene TRBV28; a possible D gene is TRBD1 (6 bases). The CDR3 has 14 residues. Deletions cut 6 bases from V and 4 bases from J, with 15 bases between. Germline CDR1 and CDR2: MDHEN and SYDVKM. The CDR3 reads CASSLRGPGTEAFF. As DNA, the CDR3 is TGTGCCAGCAGCCTCAGGGGTCCGGGCACTGAAGCTTTCTTT.

This clone was seen a single time. The V gene is TRBV12-5, the J gene TRBJ1-3; D remains unclear. This CDR3 spans 12 amino acids. The V end was cut by 6 bases, the J end by 4 bases, with 7 bases between. Germline V gives CDR1 LGHNT, CDR2 FRNRAP. CDR3 DNA sequence: TGTGCTAGTGGGAGACTAGGAAACACCATATATTTT. The encoded protein is CASGRLGNTIYF.

The V call is TRBV7-9, the J call TRBJ2-7, with 8 bases that match TRBD1. Germline V gives CDR1 SEHNR, CDR2 FQNEAQ (reference sequence). V was pared by 5 bases and J by 4 bases, with 4 bases of the junction left unmatched. The CDR3 is made up of 13 amino acids. CDR3 bases: TGTGCCAGCAGCCCGACAGGGGATTACGAGCAGTACGTC. This encodes CASSPTGDYEQYV.

The genes are TRBV5-1 and TRBJ2-3; TRBD2 aligns across 7 bases. Germline CDR1 and CDR2: SGHRS and YFSETQ. CDR3 size: 14 residues. With 4 bases clipped from V and 2 bases from J, the junction kept 4 bases outside the gene matches. The CDR3, as DNA: TGCGCCAGCAGCCCGGGACTAAACACAGATACGCAGTATTTT. This codes for CASSPGLNTDTQYF.

CDR3 amino acids: CASGLPHEDEQFF. The CDR3 DNA reads TGTGCTAGTGGTTTGCCTCATGAGGATGAGCAGTTCTTC. V usage is TRBV12-5 and J usage is TRBJ2-1; no firm D call. The CDR3 loop spans 13 amino acids. The germline gives CDR1 LGHNT, CDR2 FRNRAP. V lost 2 bases to trimming and J lost 8 bases, with 10 bases between them.

J is TRBJ1-3 and V is TRBV6-5; D remains unclear. The CDR3 extends over 13 amino acids. Trimming stripped 6 bases from V and 4 bases from J, with 10 bases between. Germline CDR1 MNHEY, CDR2 SVGAGI. The CDR3: CASSLPGGNTIYF. CDR3 in DNA: TGTGCCAGCAGCCTCCCTGGCGGAAACACCATATATTTT.

The chain recombines TRBV6-1 with TRBJ1-1; no reliable D call. Germline assignment: CDR1 MNHNS and CDR2 SASEGT. CDR3 length equals 14 residues. Deletions cut 1 base from V and 6 bases from J, with 12 bases between. CDR3 sequence: CASSEVVRGAEAFF. The CDR3 DNA sequence: TGTGCCAGCAGTGAAGTTGTCCGGGGAGCTGAAGCTTTCTTT.

The rearrangement joins TRBV6-1 to TRBJ1-1; 7 bases match TRBD1. CDR1 and CDR2 from the germline V gene are MNHNS and SASEGT. The CDR3 runs to 16 residues. The V and J ends lost 3 bases and 3 bases, in that order; junction bases with no gene match: 10. CDR3 bases: TGTGCCAGCAGTGACGGGACAGCCAAGGCTGACACTGAAGCTTTCTTT. As protein: CASSDGTAKADTEAFF.

The V gene is TRBV2, the J gene TRBJ1-1, with a tentative D call TRBD1 (6 bases). Trimming removed 3 bases from V and 4 bases from J, with 15 bases in between. CDR1 SNHLY and CDR2 FYNNEI come from the germline V gene. This CDR3 has 15 residues. The CDR3 sequence is CASSEFGGGGTEAFF. The CDR3 bases are TGTGCCAGCAGTGAGTTTGGGGGGGGCGGCACTGAAGCTTTCTTT.